The 13 T cell receptor beta chains below come from one sample, sequenced in a study of blood T cells in healthy people across ages. For the second PCR, which ran for about 7 to 12 cycles, a sample-barcoded 5' primer and a J-beta primer mix were used. TCRdb analysed the 5' RACE reads with MiXCR anew, one entry per CDR3 protein. Among around 1,600,000 distinct CDR3 sequences, less than 45% were seen once, and the ten largest hold less than 5%. The sample consisted of blood. The receptors were sampled from a woman aged 18-29 years in good health.

The chain couples TRBV7-2 to TRBJ2-3; possible D gene TRBD2, 6 bases. This CDR3 region has 14 residues. Trimming took off 5 bases at V and 5 bases at J, with 14 bases between the two ends. Germline CDR1 and CDR2: SGHTA and FQGNSA. Written as DNA, the CDR3 is TGTGCCAGCAGCCGTTCCCCGGGGGTAGATACGCAGTATTTT. Protein sequence: CASSRSPGVDTQYF.

This clonotype was seen more than once but under ten times. The V and J genes are TRBV7-9 and TRBJ1-5; D might be TRBD1 (6 bases). Germline loops: CDR1 SEHNR, CDR2 FQNEAQ (reference sequence). V lost 0 bases and J lost 0, with 15 bases in between. The CDR3 spans 18 residues. The CDR3 loop is CASSLARTEQYSNQPQHF. In DNA, the CDR3 is TGTGCCAGCAGCTTAGCGCGGACAGAACAATATAGCAATCAGCCCCAGCATTTT.

The table lists this clonotype with a few counts. The V and J genes are TRBV20-1 and TRBJ1-2; a possible D gene is TRBD1 (6 bases). V dropped 1 base and J dropped 2 bases, with 11 bases sitting between them. The CDR3 is 14 amino acids. In germline, CDR1 is DFQATT, CDR2 SNEGSKA (reference sequence). The CDR3 DNA is TGCAGTGCTAGAGCGGGGGCCCTAAACTATGGCTACACCTTC. This gives the protein CSARAGALNYGYTF.

In its sample, this clonotype was seen a few times. The V gene is TRBV12-3 or TRBV12-4, the J gene TRBJ1-6; D uncertain. V was pared by 5 bases and J by 8 bases, with 10 bases between. The CDR3 loop spans 13 amino acids. The CDR3 coding sequence is TGTGCCAGCAGTGTAGACGGTGATTCACCCCTCCACTTT. Protein: CASSVDGDSPLHF.

V gene TRBV4-1 combines with J gene TRBJ2-1; D might be TRBD1 (6 bases). This CDR3 has 19 residues. The germline gives CDR1 MGHRA, CDR2 YSYEKL. Trimming took off 0 bases at V and 2 bases at J, with 20 bases between the two ends. The CDR3 coding sequence is TGCGCCAGCAGCCAAGAACTCCCATTTTCAGGGGACACCTACAATGAGCAGTTCTTC. This gives the protein CASSQELPFSGDTYNEQFF.

This clonotype appeared a few times. The chain carries TRBV12-3 or TRBV12-4 and TRBJ2-7, with a weak D call TRBD1 (6 bases). V was pared by 0 bases and J by 7 bases, with 13 bases between. The CDR3 totals 14 residues. The CDR3 reads CASSLAGTTNEQYF. The CDR3 coding sequence is TGTGCCAGCAGTTTAGCTGGGACAACAAATGAGCAGTACTTC.

This clonotype was observed a few times. The V and J genes are TRBV18 and TRBJ2-7; tentatively, D is TRBD2 (5 bases). The germline V gene encodes CDR1 KGHSH and CDR2 LQKENI. This CDR3 has 15 amino acids. Trimming removed 3 bases from V and 2 bases from J, with 14 bases in between. The CDR3 coding sequence is TGTGCCAGCTCACCTGGTGAGGGCTCTCCCTACGAGCAGTACTTC. Its translation: CASSPGEGSPYEQYF.

This clonotype was observed a few times. V usage is TRBV4-3 and J usage is TRBJ2-1; 8 bases align to TRBD2. Germline CDR1 and CDR2: LGHNA and YSLEER. The V and J ends lost 3 bases and 10 bases, in that order; junction bases with no gene match: 5. This CDR3 region has 13 residues. CDR3 protein: CASSHGREGEQFF. CDR3 nucleotides: TGCGCCAGCAGCCACGGGAGGGAGGGAGAGCAGTTCTTC.

This clonotype was recorded a few times. This chain connects TRBV11-3 to TRBJ2-1; D is unresolved. V was clipped by 5 bases and J by 2 bases, with 7 bases between them. From germline, CDR1 is SGHNT and CDR2 YENEEA. The CDR3 has 13 residues. This chain's CDR3 is CASSEKTYNEQFF. In DNA form, the CDR3 reads TGTGCCAGCAGCGAGAAGACCTACAATGAGCAGTTCTTC.

Of note for this clonotype: A junction end diverges from the germline sequence, so it may reflect a read error. The chain employs TRBV3-1 and TRBJ2-4; maybe TRBD1 (5 bases). The CDR3 is 13 amino acids. Germline loops: CDR1 LGHDT, CDR2 YNNKEL (reference sequence). This chain's CDR3 is CTSSQGGANIQYF. In DNA form, the CDR3 reads TGTACCAGCAGCCAAGGTGGGGCAAACATTCAGTACTTC.

The chain uses TRBV5-6 and TRBJ2-1, with no clear D. The CDR3 loop spans 13 amino acids. The germline V gene encodes CDR1 SGHDT and CDR2 YYEEEE. V was cut by 4 bases and J by 7 bases, with 12 bases left in between. DNA of the CDR3: TGTGCCAGCAGCCCTACTGATTGGAATGAGCAGTTCTTC. Its translation is CASSPTDWNEQFF.

The rearrangement uses TRBV7-9 and TRBJ1-2, with D uncertain. The length of the CDR3 is 16 residues. Trimming cost V 3 bases and J 0 bases, with 14 bases left between them. Germline CDR1 SEHNR, CDR2 FQNEAQ (reference sequence). CDR3 residues: CASSLARKEPNYGYTF. For the CDR3, the DNA is TGTGCCAGCAGCTTGGCCAGGAAAGAACCTAACTATGGCTACACCTTC.

This clonotype occurred once. V gene TRBV6-2 or TRBV6-3 combines with J gene TRBJ1-1; perhaps TRBD1 as D (5 bases). Germline CDR1 is MNHEY and CDR2 is SVGEGT. The length of the CDR3 is 13 residues. V was trimmed by 8 bases and J by 8 bases, leaving 18 bases between them. In DNA form, the CDR3 reads TGTGCCAGCGGGGGTACCGAGACGGGAGAAGCTTTCTTT. Its protein product is CASGGTETGEAFF.